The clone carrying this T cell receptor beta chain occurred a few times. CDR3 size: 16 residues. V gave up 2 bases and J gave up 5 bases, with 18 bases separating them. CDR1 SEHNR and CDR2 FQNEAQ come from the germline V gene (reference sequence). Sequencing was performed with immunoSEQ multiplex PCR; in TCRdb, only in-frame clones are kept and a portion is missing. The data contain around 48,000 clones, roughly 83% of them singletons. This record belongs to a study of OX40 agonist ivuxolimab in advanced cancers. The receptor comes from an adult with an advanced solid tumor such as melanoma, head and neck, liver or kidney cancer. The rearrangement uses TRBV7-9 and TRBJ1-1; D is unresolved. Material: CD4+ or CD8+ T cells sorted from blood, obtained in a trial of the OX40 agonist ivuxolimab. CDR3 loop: CASSLLISGSKTEAFF. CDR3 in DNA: TGTGCCAGCAGCTTACTAATCTCTGGGTCGAAAACTGAAGCTTTCTTT.